The sequence of this TCR beta chain was determined in a study of blood T cell repertoires in COVID-19. Whole-study context: Donors in the United States, Italy and Spain gave samples during acute or convalescent COVID-19.

In the original analysis: Reference gene primer amplification gave nucleated cell count estimates. The data were produced by immunoSEQ multiplex PCR, yet TCRdb's version contains in-frame clones alone and is incomplete. The DNA was the basis for D and trimming; V, J and clone size are from that table. Here the sample spans about 200,000 clones, approximately 81% being singletons. Recovered participants had two consecutive negative NP/OP PCR tests, healthcare professional clearance, or symptom resolution. Sequenced sample: PBMCs or T cells enriched from blood (not recorded which). This clonotype was obtained from a man between 35 and 55 years old who had recovered from COVID-19.

The CDR3 loop reads CASSQKSTSGSGTDTQYF. As DNA, the CDR3 is TGTGCCAGCAGCCAAAAATCAACTAGCGGGAGTGGGACAGATACGCAGTATTTT. The rearrangement links TRBV7-2 to TRBJ2-3, with 11 bases lining up with TRBD2. The germline gives CDR1 SGHTA, CDR2 FQGNSA. The CDR3 length is 18 residues. With 5 bases clipped from V and 3 bases from J, the junction kept 13 bases outside the gene matches.